The 25 T cell receptor beta chains listed next were all sequenced from one sample in a study of shared clonotypes between healthy human individuals. Profiling relied on immunoSEQ multiplex PCR, and the TCRdb table lists in-frame clones only, not all of them. The sample yields some 2,100,000 clones, nearly 97% seen once. Sequencing used naive CD4+ T cells sorted from blood. The subset is: CD45RA+ positively selected. The receptor set was obtained from a man between 18 and 35 years old in good health.

V gene TRBV30 combines with J gene TRBJ1-2; 8 bases match TRBD1. CDR1 and CDR2 from the germline V gene are GTSNPN and SVGIG (reference sequence). There are 15 residues in the CDR3. V lost 4 bases and J lost 2; bases outside the gene matches: 9. The DNA of the CDR3 is TGTGCCTGGAAACGGCAGGGGGCATCCAACTATGGCTACACCTTC. Protein sequence: CAWKRQGASNYGYTF.

The V call is TRBV28, the J call TRBJ2-6; D may be TRBD1 (6 bases). The CDR3 runs to 17 residues. CDR1 MDHEN and CDR2 SYDVKM come from the germline V gene. With 6 bases removed from V and 0 bases from J, the gap between germline ends came to 15 bases. Here the CDR3 DNA reads TGTGCCAGCAGCTTGCGAGTAGGGGGCTCTGGGGCCAACGTCCTGACTTTC. Residues: CASSLRVGGSGANVLTF.

The chain combines TRBV5-1 with TRBJ1-1; D is undetermined. Per the germline V gene, CDR1 is SGHRS and CDR2 is YFSETQ. V was trimmed by 4 bases and J by 1 base, leaving 14 bases between them. The CDR3 totals 15 residues. CDR3 amino acids: CASSVTLTANTEAFF. The CDR3 coding sequence is TGCGCCAGCAGCGTAACCTTAACAGCGAACACTGAAGCTTTCTTT.

The CDR3 region has the DNA TGTGCCAGTACCAGAAAGCGGGAGACCTACAATGAGCAGTTCTTC. It encodes CASTRKRETYNEQFF. The gene calls are TRBV19 and TRBJ2-1; 8 nucleotides agree with TRBD2. Looked up from germline, CDR1 is LNHDA and CDR2 is SQIVND (reference sequence). V dropped 7 bases and J dropped 2; count of bases not matched to a gene: 7. This CDR3 has 15 residues.

As for this clone: Other DNA sequences in the sample encode the same CDR3. V is TRBV18 and J is TRBJ2-7; 7 positions match TRBD2. This CDR3 is built from 14 residues. The germline V gene has CDR1 KGHSH and CDR2 LQKENI. V was pared by 0 bases and J by 3 bases, with 2 bases of the junction left unmatched. Here the CDR3 DNA reads TGTGCCAGCTCACCACCGGCGGGGGTCTACGAGCAGTACTTC. As protein: CASSPPAGVYEQYF.

About this clone itself: Other nucleotide sequences from this sample produce the same CDR3. The rearrangement uses TRBV30 and TRBJ1-6, with a weak D call TRBD1 (6 bases). The germline gives CDR1 GTSNPN, CDR2 SVGIG (reference sequence). CDR3 length: 13 amino acids. The germline V and J ends were trimmed by 1 base and 7 bases, with 8 bases remaining between them. The CDR3 DNA reads as TGTGCCTGGAGTGGCACAGGGAATTCACCCCTCCACTTT. Its protein product is CAWSGTGNSPLHF.

This clone was observed once. The chain links TRBV6-4 to TRBJ1-2; 9 bases map to TRBD1. The germline V gene encodes CDR1 MRHNA and CDR2 SNTAGT. This CDR3 region has 14 residues. V shed 5 bases and J 7 bases; nucleotides not matched to a gene: 8. The CDR3 is CASSTGLQGAGYTF. As DNA, the CDR3 is TGTGCCAGCAGTACCGGATTACAGGGGGCTGGCTACACCTTC.

The V and J genes are TRBV25-1 and TRBJ2-7, with D maybe TRBD2 (6 bases). V lost 1 base to trimming and J lost 6 bases, with 10 bases between them. This CDR3 region has 13 residues. Germline CDR1 is MGHDK and CDR2 is SYGVNS. CDR3 sequence reads: CASSEWRDGEQYF. CDR3 DNA sequence: TGTGCCAGCAGTGAATGGAGGGACGGCGAGCAGTACTTC.

This chain joins TRBV9 and TRBJ2-2; no reliable D call. Between the trimmed V and J ends, which lost 1 base and 3 bases, there was a span of 7 bases. From germline, CDR1 is SGDLS and CDR2 YYNGEE. CDR3 length equals 14 residues. The CDR3 region is CASSVFPYTGELFF. The CDR3, as DNA: TGTGCCAGCAGCGTATTTCCATACACCGGGGAGCTGTTTTTT. The variable domain in full, with the rest retrieved from reference TRBV9 and TRBJ2-2, is DSGVTQTPKHLITATGQRVTLRCSPRSGDLSVYWYQQSLDQGLQFLIQYYNGEERAKGNILERFSAQQFPDLHSELNLSSLELGDSALYFCASSVFPYTGELFFGEGSRLTVL.

The chain combines TRBV6-1 with TRBJ1-2; weak D call: TRBD1 (5 bases). Per germline, CDR1 MNHNS and CDR2 SASEGT. This CDR3 has 13 amino acids. Trimming stripped 6 bases from V and 5 bases from J, with 13 bases between. As DNA, the CDR3 is TGTGCCAGCAGCGATTCCTCAGGGTATGGCTACACCTTC. Amino acid sequence: CASSDSSGYGYTF.

V usage is TRBV9 and J usage is TRBJ1-6; TRBD1 might be the D (5 bases). Germline CDR1 is SGDLS and CDR2 is YYNGEE. CDR3 size: 12 residues. Between the trimmed V and J ends, which lost 4 bases and 12 bases, there was a span of 11 bases. CDR3 region: CASSPRGGPLHF. CDR3 bases: TGTGCCAGCAGCCCGAGGGGAGGACCCCTCCACTTT. The full variable domain, in which reference TRBV9 and TRBJ1-6 provide the parts outside the CDR3, is DSGVTQTPKHLITATGQRVTLRCSPRSGDLSVYWYQQSLDQGLQFLIQYYNGEERAKGNILERFSAQQFPDLHSELNLSSLELGDSALYFCASSPRGGPLHFGNGTRLTVT.

The chain carries TRBV5-3 and TRBJ2-3, with 8 bases lining up with TRBD2. TRBV5-3 is classed as an ORF, of uncertain function. V was pared by 4 bases and J by 0 bases, with 4 bases of the junction left unmatched. The CDR3 extends over 15 amino acids. The CDR3 nucleotides read TGTGCCAGAAGCCTAAGCGGGGGAAGCACAGATACGCAGTATTTT. Translation: CARSLSGGSTDTQYF.

V usage is TRBV9 and J usage is TRBJ2-7, with D tentatively TRBD2 (5 bases). V was pared by 4 bases and J by 0 bases, with 11 bases between. Germline loops: CDR1 SGDLS, CDR2 YYNGEE. This CDR3 is 14 amino acids long. In nucleotides, the CDR3 is TGTGCCAGCAGCCCTGGAGGTTTCTCCTACGAGCAGTACTTC. It is translated as CASSPGGFSYEQYF.

Worth noting for this clone: The sample carries other DNA sequences with the same CDR3. The chain employs TRBV18 and TRBJ1-4; D ambiguous. Germline V gives CDR1 KGHSH, CDR2 LQKENI. The CDR3 spans 13 residues. Trimming cost V 2 bases and J 5 bases, with 6 bases left between them. As DNA, the CDR3 is TGTGCCAGCTCACCAGGGTACAATGAAAAACTGTTTTTT. The encoded protein is CASSPGYNEKLFF.

V and J are TRBV19 and TRBJ2-7; TRBD1 is a possible D gene (6 bases). The CDR3 spans 14 residues. The V end was cut by 7 bases, the J end by 1 base, with 14 bases between. The germline CDR1 and CDR2 sequences are LNHDA and SQIVND (reference sequence). The CDR3 bases are TGTGCCAGTAAAGAGACAGGAGGTTCCTACGAGCAGTACTTC. Amino acids: CASKETGGSYEQYF.

The chain combines TRBV5-4 with TRBJ1-2; the D is unclear. Germline-derived CDR1 and CDR2 are SGHNT and YYREEE (reference sequence). The CDR3 sequence is 13 residues long. Trimming shortened V by 2 bases and J by 8 bases, and 13 bases separated the two germline ends. The CDR3 nucleotides are TGTGCCAGCAGCTTTCAGACCCCGGGGGGCTACACCTTC. It specifies CASSFQTPGGYTF.

The rearrangement joins TRBV2 to TRBJ2-1, with 14 bases aligning to TRBD2. The CDR3 runs 14 residues. The V segment lost 6 bases and the J segment 7 bases; nucleotides outside the gene matches: 2. Germline CDR1 SNHLY, CDR2 FYNNEI. As DNA, the CDR3 is TGTGCCAGCAGGGGGACTAGCGGGAGTAATGAGCAGTTCTTC. Translating gives CASRGTSGSNEQFF. The whole variable domain, filled in from reference TRBV2 and TRBJ2-1, reads EPEVTQTPSHQVTQMGQEVILRCVPISNHLYFYWYRQILGQKVEFLVSFYNNEISEKSEIFDDQFSVERPDGSNFTLKIRSTKLEDSAMYFCASRGTSGSNEQFFGPGTRLTVL.

This chain uses TRBV6-5 with TRBJ2-7; D is unclear. Trimming cost V 4 bases and J 4 bases, with 17 bases left between them. The CDR3 runs to 15 residues. Germline assignment: CDR1 MNHEY and CDR2 SVGAGI. CDR3 residues: CASSLNTWVTYEQYF. Here the CDR3 DNA reads TGTGCCAGCAGTTTGAACACCTGGGTGACTTACGAGCAGTACTTC.

The rearrangement uses TRBV7-9 and TRBJ2-3; a weak D match, TRBD2 (6 bases). CDR1 is SEHNR, CDR2 FQNEAQ, per germline (reference sequence). The CDR3 contains 14 residues. V was shortened by 5 bases and J by 2 bases, with 11 bases between the two germline ends. The CDR3 is CASSLGTDTDTQYF. CDR3 in DNA: TGTGCCAGCAGCCTAGGGACTGACACAGATACGCAGTATTTT.

This chain uses TRBV18 with TRBJ1-4; D unclear. The CDR3 runs to 13 residues. Trimming removed 4 bases at V and 5 bases at J, with 8 bases between. Germline-derived CDR1 and CDR2 are KGHSH and LQKENI. CDR3 sequence (DNA): TGTGCCAGCTCACGGGTCCTAAATGAAAAACTGTTTTTT. The encoded protein is CASSRVLNEKLFF. Looking up the rest from reference TRBV18 and TRBJ1-4 gives the full variable domain: NAGVMQNPRHLVRRRGQEARLRCSPMKGHSHVYWYRQLPEEGLKFMVYLQKENIIDESGMPKERFSAEFPKEGPSILRIQQVVRGDSAAYFCASSRVLNEKLFFGSGTQLSVL.

This chain uses TRBV29-1 with TRBJ2-5, with TRBD1 matching over 7 bases. The CDR3 loop spans 14 amino acids. J gave up 1 base and V 6 bases, and 8 bases lay outside the gene matches. Germline values: CDR1 SQVTM, CDR2 ANQGSEA. Written as DNA, the CDR3 is TGCAGCGTAAGACCGGGACAGCTCCAAGAGACCCAGTACTTC. Its protein product is CSVRPGQLQETQYF.

J is TRBJ1-1 and V is TRBV14; the D is unclear. V lost 2 bases and J 6 bases, leaving 13 bases between the germline ends. The CDR3 spans 14 residues. Germline V gene lookup returns CDR1 SGHDN and CDR2 FVKESK. CDR3 nucleotides: TGTGCCAGCAGCCAACAACCAACGGCGGCTGAAGCTTTCTTT. Translation: CASSQQPTAAEAFF.

With respect to this clone: One end of the junction varies from germline; a read error may be responsible. The J gene is TRBJ1-1, the V gene TRBV7-9, with 10 positions matching TRBD1. Germline lookup yields CDR1 SEHNR and CDR2 FQNEAQ (reference sequence). CDR3 length: 16 amino acids. CDR3 DNA sequence: TGTGCCAGCAGCCTTGGGGACAGGGGACTGAACAGTGAAGCTTTCTTT. Its protein is CASSLGDRGLNSEAFF. Full variable domain (rest looked up from reference TRBV7-9 and TRBJ1-1): DTGVSQNPRHKITKRGQNVTFRCDPISEHNRLYWYRQTLGQGPEFLTYFQNEAQLEKSRLLSDRFSAERPKGSFSTLEIQRTEQGDSAMYLCASSLGDRGLNSEAFFGQGTRLTVV.

As regards this clone: The same CDR3 can be traced to other DNA sequences in this sample. The chain joins TRBV7-2 to TRBJ2-7, with 7 bases aligning to TRBD2. The CDR3 spans 13 residues. The V gene's germline CDR1 is SGHTA and CDR2 FQGNSA. With V trimmed by 1 base and J by 6 bases, 3 bases remained unmatched. The CDR3 region is CASSLVGGGEQYF. The CDR3 coding sequence is TGTGCCAGCAGCTTAGTGGGCGGGGGCGAGCAGTACTTC. The complete variable domain, with remaining parts taken from reference TRBV7-2 and TRBJ2-7, reads GAGVSQSPSNKVTEKGKDVELRCDPISGHTALYWYRQSLGQGLEFLIYFQGNSAPDKSGLPSDRFSAERTGGSVSTLTIQRTQQEDSAVYLCASSLVGGGEQYFGPGTRLTVT.

The V gene is TRBV11-3, the J gene TRBJ2-1, with a possible D match to TRBD1 (6 bases). The V end lost 5 bases, the J end lost 0 bases, and 8 bases lay between the germline ends. Germline lookup yields CDR1 SGHNT and CDR2 YENEEA. This CDR3 is 14 amino acids long. The CDR3 DNA follows: TGTGCCAGCAGCCCAGGGGTCTCCTACAATGAGCAGTTCTTC. Encoded protein: CASSPGVSYNEQFF.